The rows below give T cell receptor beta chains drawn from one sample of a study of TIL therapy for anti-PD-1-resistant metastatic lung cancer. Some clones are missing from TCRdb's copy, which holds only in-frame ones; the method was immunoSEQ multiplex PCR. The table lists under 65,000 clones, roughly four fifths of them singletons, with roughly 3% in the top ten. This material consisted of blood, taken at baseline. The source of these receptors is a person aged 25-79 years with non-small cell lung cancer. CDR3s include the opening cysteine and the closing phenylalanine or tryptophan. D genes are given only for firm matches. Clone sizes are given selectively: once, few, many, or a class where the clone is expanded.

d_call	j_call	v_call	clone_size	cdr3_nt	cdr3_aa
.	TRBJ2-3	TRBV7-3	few	TGTGCCAGCAGCTTCGGCAGGGCCGGGGATACGCAGTATTTT	CASSFGRAGDTQYF
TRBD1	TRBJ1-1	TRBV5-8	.	TGTGCCAGCAGCTTGGTCGGCAGGGGGGGAAGCACTGAAGCTTTCTTT	CASSLVGRGGSTEAFF
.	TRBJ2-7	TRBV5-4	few	TGTGCCAGCAGGTCGGAAGTTAACTACGAGCAGTACTTC	CASRSEVNYEQYF
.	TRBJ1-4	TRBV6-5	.	TGTGCCAGCAGACCAGACAGGAGGGTGGGTGAAAAACTGTTTTTT	CASRPDRRVGEKLFF
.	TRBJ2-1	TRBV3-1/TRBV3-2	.	TGTGCCAGCAGCCCCCGACTAGGGAGCTACAATGAGCAGTTCTTC	CASSPRLGSYNEQFF
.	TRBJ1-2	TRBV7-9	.	TGTGCCAGCAGCCGCGACTTGAACTATGGCTACACCTTC	CASSRDLNYGYTF
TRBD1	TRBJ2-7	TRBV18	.	TGTGCCAGCTCACTTGGACAGGGAGCCTACGAGCAGTACTTC	CASSLGQGAYEQYF
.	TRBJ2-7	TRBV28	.	TGTGCCAGCAGTTTAGGGACATATACAACCTACGAGCAGTACTTC	CASSLGTYTTYEQYF
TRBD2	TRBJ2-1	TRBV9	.	TGTGCCAGCAGCGTAGGGTTGGCGGGGGGCTCCTACAATGAGCAGTTCTTC	CASSVGLAGGSYNEQFF
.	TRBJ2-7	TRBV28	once	TGTGCCAGCAGTAAGGGGGGCAGTTACTACGAGCAGTACTTC	CASSKGGSYYEQYF
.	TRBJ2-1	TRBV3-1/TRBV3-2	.	TGTGCCAGCAGCCACCCCTACAATGAGCAGTTCTTC	CASSHPYNEQFF
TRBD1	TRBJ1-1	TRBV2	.	TGTGCCAGCAGTGAATCGGCGACAGGGCTGGCTTTCTTT	CASSESATGLAFF
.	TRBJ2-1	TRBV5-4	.	TGTGCCAGCACCATCGGGGGCATAATGGGCAATGAGCAGTTCTTC	CASTIGGIMGNEQFF
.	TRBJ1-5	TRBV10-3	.	TGTGCCTCGAACCGGGGAGAAAATCAGCCCCAGCATTTT	CASNRGENQPQHF
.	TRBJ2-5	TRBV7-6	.	TGTGCCAGCAGCATAATCCAGACCCAGTACTTC	CASSIIQTQYF
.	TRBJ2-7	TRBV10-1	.	TGCGCCAGCAGTGAGAGGAGGGACATCGAGCAGTACTTC	CASSERRDIEQYF
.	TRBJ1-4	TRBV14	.	TGTGCCAGCAGCCAAGCAGCCGCAAAACTGTTTTTT	CASSQAAAKLFF
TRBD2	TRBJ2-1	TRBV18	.	TGTGCCAGCTCATTAGCCGGGACTAGCGGGATCGGCTACAATGAGCAGTTCTTC	CASSLAGTSGIGYNEQFF
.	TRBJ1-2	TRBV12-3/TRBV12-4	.	TGTGCCAGCGAGGGGCGCTATGGCTACACCTTC	CASEGRYGYTF
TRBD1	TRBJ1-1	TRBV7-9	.	TGTGCCAGCACCCCAGAGGACAGGTGGAACACTGAAGCTTTCTTT	CASTPEDRWNTEAFF
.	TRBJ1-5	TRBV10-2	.	TGCGCCAGCAGTGATGGGACAATGAATAGCAATCAGCCCCAGCATTTT	CASSDGTMNSNQPQHF
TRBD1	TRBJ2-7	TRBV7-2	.	TGTGCCAGCAGCTACCCACCGGGACAGGGTCCCCACGAGCAGTACTTC	CASSYPPGQGPHEQYF
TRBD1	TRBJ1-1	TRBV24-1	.	TGTGCCACCGGTAGGCAGGGGGACACTGAAGCTTTCTTT	CATGRQGDTEAFF
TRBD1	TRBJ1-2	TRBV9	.	TGTGCCAGCAGCGGACCTCCACGAGGGGGCGGCCTTAACTATGGCTACACCTTC	CASSGPPRGGGLNYGYTF
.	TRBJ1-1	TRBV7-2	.	TGTGCCAGCAGCTCCCTTCTGACAACTGAAGCTTTCTTT	CASSSLLTTEAFF